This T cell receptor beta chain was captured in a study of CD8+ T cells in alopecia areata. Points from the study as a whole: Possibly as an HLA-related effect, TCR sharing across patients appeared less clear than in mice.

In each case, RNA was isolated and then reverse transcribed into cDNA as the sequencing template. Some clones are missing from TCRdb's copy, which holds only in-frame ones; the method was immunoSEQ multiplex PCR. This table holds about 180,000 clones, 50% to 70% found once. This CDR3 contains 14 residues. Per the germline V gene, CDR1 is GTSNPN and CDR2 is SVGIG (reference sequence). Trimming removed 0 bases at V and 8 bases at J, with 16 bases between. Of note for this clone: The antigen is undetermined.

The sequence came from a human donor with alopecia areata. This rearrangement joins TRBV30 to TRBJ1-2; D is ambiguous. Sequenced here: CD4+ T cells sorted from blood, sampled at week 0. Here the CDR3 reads CAWSVLVGEGGYTF. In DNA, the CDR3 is TGTGCCTGGAGTGTACTTGTCGGGGAGGGAGGCTACACCTTC.